This paragraph reports one T cell receptor beta chain. This clonotype has only a few counts. Its antigen is currently not known. Base quality data are lacking; no much larger clone is found one base away. The meaning of the sample's time point label: pre-sensitization, week 0. The treatment or condition label here, explained by the study, means: therapeutic diphenylcyclopropenone sensitization with weekly scalp DPC. At every patch-test visit, the blood draw took place before the patch test was put on. Patients were eligible if aged 18 to 70, diagnosed with alopecia and judged suitable for DPC therapy, and pregnant patients were excluded. Total RNA was isolated from unfractionated whole blood collected in Tempus Blood RNA tubes. The data were obtained in a study of human T cells and chemical hapten exposure (dated by TCRdb to 2020 to 2022). For the study in its entirety: For sensitization, 2% DPC in acetone was applied to a 2 cm by 2 cm area of upper inner arm skin. Alopecia areata with under or over 50% scalp involvement, alopecia totalis and alopecia universalis were represented in the patient cohort, which was mostly female. Libraries were pooled for sequencing, and variation in per-sample TCR yields was attributed mainly to small differences in library volumes within the pool. The study tracked peripheral blood TCR repertoire changes in vivo during primary and secondary sensitization to the hapten diphenylcyclopropenone (DPC) in alopecia patients. Roughly 30 alopecia patients provided blood for TCR sequencing at one to four time points (pre-sensitization, 2, 6 and 24 weeks). Weekly therapeutic DPC doses were additionally applied to the scalp of patients throughout the approximately 24-week study period. Blood samples were taken from patients before sensitization (week 0) and at 2, 6 and about 24 weeks after DPC sensitization. Patch tests used Finn chambers with 0.01% DPC on the upper back, scored after 6 days by International Contact Dermatitis Research Group standards.

General findings and caveats noted by the study authors: Expanded TCRs formed significantly more large CDR3 similarity clusters than pre-sensitization or healthy control sets, consistent with antigen-driven responses. Patch test score correlated positively with the number of PT1 expanded TCRs, reaching significance at thresholds 8, 16 and 32 but not at 4. DPC sensitization did not change the number of TCRs with a frequency above 1 in 1000, and there was no evidence of changes in global repertoire structure. Because all patients had alopecia, a presumed autoimmune disease, the immune response of the patients might differ from that of healthy individuals. After repeated subsampling, the strength of the expansion versus patch-test correlation and the threshold at which it became significant changed.

Library method: RACE. Sequencing used a NextSeq 500. Library preparation attached unique molecular identifiers to individual cDNA molecules for quantitative, reproducible TCR counting. Each blood RNA sample was used to sequence both TCR alpha and TCR beta chains. The source study handled its data this way. A median of about 89,000 TCRs per sample was observed, with a range of 23,224 to 690,600. The Decombinator software suite was used to annotate the V, J and CDR3 of the TCR reads. Every sample was subsampled to the same number of TCRs (28,000) for the PS versus PT1 abundance plots. TCRs were defined as expanded if absent before sensitization and observed at least eight times at the 2-week time point. TCRdb trimmed public reads at Q25 via fastp, called clones via MiXCR and kept in-frame beta chains. CDR3 protein sequences are deduplicated, and each keeps its most common genes and DNA. Clone size and V and J calls follow TCRdb, not the original study. This sample is represented by 270,000 or so distinct CDR3 sequences; around 7.7% of them were singletons. 1.2% of the sample goes to the ten largest clones.

Measured from the cysteine to the phenylalanine, the CDR3 is 14 residues long. Only CDR3 DNA remains: 42 bases, in frame from the first base. V is pared back by 0 bases and J by 4 bases, with 8 bases lying between the germline termini. According to the germline V gene, CDR1 reads LGHNA and CDR2 reads YSLEER. This receptor chain uses TRBV4-3 and TRBJ2-3, with no confident D gene call. This TCR came from a man younger than 35 with alopecia areata. Some clones in this sample may be carry-over from other donors' samples. This specimen was whole blood, taken in connection with sensitization to the hapten diphenylcyclopropenone (DPC). The CDR3 has the sequence CASSQESWADTQYF. Read as DNA, the sequence is TGCGCCAGCAGCCAAGAAAGTTGGGCAGATACGCAGTATTTT.